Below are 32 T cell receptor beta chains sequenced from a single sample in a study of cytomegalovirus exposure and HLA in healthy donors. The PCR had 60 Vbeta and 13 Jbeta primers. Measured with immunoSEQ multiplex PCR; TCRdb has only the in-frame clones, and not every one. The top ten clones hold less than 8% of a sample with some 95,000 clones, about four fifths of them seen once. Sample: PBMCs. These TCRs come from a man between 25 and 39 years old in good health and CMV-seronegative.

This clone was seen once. CDR3 coding DNA: TGTGCCAGCAGCCTACCCTGGACAGGGCAAACTGAAGCTTTCTTT. Its protein is CASSLPWTGQTEAFF. The chain uses TRBV5-6 and TRBJ1-1; 8 bases fit TRBD1. V shed 4 bases, J shed 5 bases, and the junction held 10 bases outside the gene matches. CDR1 SGHDT and CDR2 YYEEEE come from the germline V gene. This CDR3 has 15 residues.

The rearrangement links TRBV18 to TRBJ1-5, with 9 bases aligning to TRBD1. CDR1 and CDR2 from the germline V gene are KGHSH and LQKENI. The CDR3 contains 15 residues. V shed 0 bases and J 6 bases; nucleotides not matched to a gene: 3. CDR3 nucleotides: TGTGCCAGCTCACCACCCGGGACAGGGAGTCAGCCCCAGCATTTT. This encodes CASSPPGTGSQPQHF.

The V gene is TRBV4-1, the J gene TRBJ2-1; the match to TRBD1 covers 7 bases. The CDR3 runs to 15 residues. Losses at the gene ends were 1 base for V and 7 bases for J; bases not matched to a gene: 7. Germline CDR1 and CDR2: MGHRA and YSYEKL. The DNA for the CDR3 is TGCGCCAGCAGCCAAGTAAGGGGGCCAGTGAATGAGCAGTTCTTC. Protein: CASSQVRGPVNEQFF.

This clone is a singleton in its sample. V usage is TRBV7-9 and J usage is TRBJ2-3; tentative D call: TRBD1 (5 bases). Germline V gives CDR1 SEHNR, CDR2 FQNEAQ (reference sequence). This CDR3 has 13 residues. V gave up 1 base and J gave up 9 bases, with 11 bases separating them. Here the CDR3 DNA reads TGTGCCAGCAGCTTAGGGGTCCAGGGCACGCAGTATTTT. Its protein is CASSLGVQGTQYF.

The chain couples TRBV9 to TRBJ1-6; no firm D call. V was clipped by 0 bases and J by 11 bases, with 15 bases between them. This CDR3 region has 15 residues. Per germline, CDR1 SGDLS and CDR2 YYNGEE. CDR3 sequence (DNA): TGTGCCAGCAGCGTAGGGAGCTCCTATACCACACCCCTCCACTTT. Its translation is CASSVGSSYTTPLHF.

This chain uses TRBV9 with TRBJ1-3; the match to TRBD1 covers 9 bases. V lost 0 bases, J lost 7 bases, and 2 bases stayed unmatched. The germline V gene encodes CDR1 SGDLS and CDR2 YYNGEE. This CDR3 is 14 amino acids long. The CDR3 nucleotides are TGTGCCAGCAGCGTAGCACAGGGGGCCAACACCATATATTTT. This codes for CASSVAQGANTIYF.

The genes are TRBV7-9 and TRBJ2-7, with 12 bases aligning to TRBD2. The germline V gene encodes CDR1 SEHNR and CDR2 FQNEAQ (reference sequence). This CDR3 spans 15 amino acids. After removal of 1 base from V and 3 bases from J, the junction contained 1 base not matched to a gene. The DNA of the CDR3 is TGTGCCAGCAGCTTAGGGGGACTAGCGGGCTACGAGCAGTACTTC. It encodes CASSLGGLAGYEQYF. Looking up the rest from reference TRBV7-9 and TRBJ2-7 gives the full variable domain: DTGVSQNPRHKITKRGQNVTFRCDPISEHNRLYWYRQTLGQGPEFLTYFQNEAQLEKSRLLSDRFSAERPKGSFSTLEIQRTEQGDSAMYLCASSLGGLAGYEQYFGPGTRLTVT.

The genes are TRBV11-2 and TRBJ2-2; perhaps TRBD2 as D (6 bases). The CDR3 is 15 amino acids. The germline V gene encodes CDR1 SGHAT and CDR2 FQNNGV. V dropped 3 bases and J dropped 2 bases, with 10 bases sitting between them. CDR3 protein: CASSFASANTGELFF. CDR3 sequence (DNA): TGTGCCAGCAGCTTTGCTAGCGCCAACACCGGGGAGCTGTTTTTT.

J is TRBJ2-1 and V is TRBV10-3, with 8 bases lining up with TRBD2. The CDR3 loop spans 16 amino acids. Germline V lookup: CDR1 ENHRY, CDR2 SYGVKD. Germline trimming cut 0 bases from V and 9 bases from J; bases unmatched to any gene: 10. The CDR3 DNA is TGTGCCATCAGTGAGTCTGGCGGGACTAGTCACAGTGAGCAGTTCTTC. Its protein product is CAISESGGTSHSEQFF.

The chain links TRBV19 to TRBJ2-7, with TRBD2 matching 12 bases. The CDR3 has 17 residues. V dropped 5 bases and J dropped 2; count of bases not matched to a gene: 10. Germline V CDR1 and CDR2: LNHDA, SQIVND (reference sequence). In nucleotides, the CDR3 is TGTGCCAGTAGTGGACAACTAGCGGGAGGCCCTACCTACGAGCAGTACTTC. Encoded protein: CASSGQLAGGPTYEQYF.

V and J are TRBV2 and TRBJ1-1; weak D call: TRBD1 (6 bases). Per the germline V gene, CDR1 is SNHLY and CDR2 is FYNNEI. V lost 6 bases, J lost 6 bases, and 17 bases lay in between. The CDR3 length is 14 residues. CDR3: CASRTQGPAPEAFF. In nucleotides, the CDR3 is TGTGCCAGCAGGACACAGGGCCCAGCCCCTGAAGCTTTCTTT.

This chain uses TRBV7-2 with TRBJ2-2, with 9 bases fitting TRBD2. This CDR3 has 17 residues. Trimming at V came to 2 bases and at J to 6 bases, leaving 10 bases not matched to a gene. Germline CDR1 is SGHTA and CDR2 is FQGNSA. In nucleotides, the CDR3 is TGTGCCAGCAGCTTAAGGCCTAGCGGGAATTCTGCCGGGGAGCTGTTTTTT. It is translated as CASSLRPSGNSAGELFF.

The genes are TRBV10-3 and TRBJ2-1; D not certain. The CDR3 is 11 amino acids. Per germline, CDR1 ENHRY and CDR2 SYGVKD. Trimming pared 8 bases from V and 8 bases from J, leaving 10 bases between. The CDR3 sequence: CAIAVSDEQFF. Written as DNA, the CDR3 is TGTGCCATCGCGGTAAGCGATGAGCAGTTCTTC.

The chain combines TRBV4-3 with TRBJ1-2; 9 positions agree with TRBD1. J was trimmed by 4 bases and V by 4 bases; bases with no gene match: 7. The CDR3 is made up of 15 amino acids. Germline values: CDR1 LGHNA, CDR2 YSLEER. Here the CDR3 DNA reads TGCGCCAGCAGCCCCCGGACAGGGGCCGGCTATGGCTACACCTTC. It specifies CASSPRTGAGYGYTF.

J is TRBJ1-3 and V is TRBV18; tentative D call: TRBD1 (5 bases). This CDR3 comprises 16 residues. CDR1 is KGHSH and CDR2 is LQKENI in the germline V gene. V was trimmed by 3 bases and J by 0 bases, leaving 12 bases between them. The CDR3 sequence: CASSPIQAHSGNTIYF. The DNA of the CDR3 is TGTGCCAGCTCACCTATACAGGCTCACTCTGGAAACACCATATATTTT.

CDR3 DNA sequence: TGTGCCAGCAGCTTATGGGCAAACGGGGGGGGCCGCAAATACGAGCAGTACTTC. It encodes CASSLWANGGGRKYEQYF. This chain connects TRBV7-2 to TRBJ2-7; 8 nucleotides align to TRBD2. The CDR3 has 18 residues. CDR1 and CDR2 from the germline V gene are SGHTA and FQGNSA. J gave up 4 bases and V 2 bases, and 16 bases lay outside the gene matches. Using reference TRBV7-2 and TRBJ2-7 for the parts outside the CDR3, the full variable domain is GAGVSQSPSNKVTEKGKDVELRCDPISGHTALYWYRQSLGQGLEFLIYFQGNSAPDKSGLPSDRFSAERTGGSVSTLTIQRTQQEDSAVYLCASSLWANGGGRKYEQYFGPGTRLTVT.

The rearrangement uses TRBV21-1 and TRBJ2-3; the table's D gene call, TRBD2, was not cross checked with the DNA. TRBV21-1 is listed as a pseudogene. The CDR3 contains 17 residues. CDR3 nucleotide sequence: TGTGCCAGCAGCAAGAAGGGGACTAGCGGAAACACAGATACGCAGTATTTT. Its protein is CASSKKGTSGNTDTQYF.

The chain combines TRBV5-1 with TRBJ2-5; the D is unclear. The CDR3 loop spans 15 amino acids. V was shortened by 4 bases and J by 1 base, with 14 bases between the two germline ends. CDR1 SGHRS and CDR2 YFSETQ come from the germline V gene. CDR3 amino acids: CASSPSRLGQETQYF. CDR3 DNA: TGCGCCAGCAGCCCCTCCAGGCTCGGCCAAGAGACCCAGTACTTC.

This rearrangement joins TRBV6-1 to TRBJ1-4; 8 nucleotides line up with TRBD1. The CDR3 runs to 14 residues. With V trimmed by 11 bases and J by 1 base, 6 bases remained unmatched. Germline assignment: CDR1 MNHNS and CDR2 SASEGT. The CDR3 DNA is TGTGCCGTCAGGGGGCGAGGAACTAATGAAAAACTGTTTTTT. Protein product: CAVRGRGTNEKLFF.

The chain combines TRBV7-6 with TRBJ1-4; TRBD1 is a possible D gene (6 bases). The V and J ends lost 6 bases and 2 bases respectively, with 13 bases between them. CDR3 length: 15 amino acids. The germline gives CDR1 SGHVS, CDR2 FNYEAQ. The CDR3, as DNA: TGTGCCAGCAGTCAGGGGCGTCGGACTAATGAAAAACTGTTTTTT. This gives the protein CASSQGRRTNEKLFF.

The CDR3 coding sequence is TGTGCCAGCTCACCGGGACAGGAAGGGACCCAGTACTTC. It is translated as CASSPGQEGTQYF. The chain is built from TRBV18 and TRBJ2-5, with TRBD1 identical over 8 bases. This CDR3 has 13 amino acids. Germline CDR1 reads KGHSH; CDR2 reads LQKENI. With V trimmed by 3 bases and J by 7 bases, 4 bases remained unmatched.

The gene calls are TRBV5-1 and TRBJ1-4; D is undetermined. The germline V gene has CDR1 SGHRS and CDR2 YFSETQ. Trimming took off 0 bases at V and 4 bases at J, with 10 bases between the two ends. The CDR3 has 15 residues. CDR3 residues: CASSLAGRLNEKLFF. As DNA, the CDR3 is TGCGCCAGCAGCTTGGCCGGCAGACTTAATGAAAAACTGTTTTTT.

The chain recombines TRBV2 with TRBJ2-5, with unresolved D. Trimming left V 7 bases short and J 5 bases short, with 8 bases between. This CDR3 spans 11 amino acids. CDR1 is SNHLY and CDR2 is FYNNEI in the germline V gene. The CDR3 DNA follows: TGTGCCAGCATGGTGCGGGAGACCCAGTACTTC. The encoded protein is CASMVRETQYF.

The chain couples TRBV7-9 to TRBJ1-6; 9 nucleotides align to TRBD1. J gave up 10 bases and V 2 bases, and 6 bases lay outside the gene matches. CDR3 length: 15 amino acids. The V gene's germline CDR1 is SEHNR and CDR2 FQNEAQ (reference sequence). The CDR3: CASSLRTGEGSPLHF. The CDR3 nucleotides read TGTGCCAGCAGCTTACGGACAGGGGAGGGATCACCCCTCCACTTT.

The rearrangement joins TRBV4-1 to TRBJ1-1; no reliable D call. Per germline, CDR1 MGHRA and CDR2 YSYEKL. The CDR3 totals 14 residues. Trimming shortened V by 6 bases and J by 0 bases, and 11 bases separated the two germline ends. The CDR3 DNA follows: TGCGCCAGCAGAGGACTCCTATTGAACACTGAAGCTTTCTTT. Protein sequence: CASRGLLLNTEAFF.

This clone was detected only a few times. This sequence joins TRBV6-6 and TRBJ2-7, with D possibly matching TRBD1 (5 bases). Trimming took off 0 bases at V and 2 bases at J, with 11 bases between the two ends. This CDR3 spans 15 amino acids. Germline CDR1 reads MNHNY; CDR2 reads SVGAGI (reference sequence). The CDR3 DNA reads TGTGCCAGCAGTTACTCCAGGGAAGGACCCTACGAGCAGTACTTC. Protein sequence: CASSYSREGPYEQYF.

CDR3 DNA sequence: TGTGCCAGCAGCTCGACTGGAGGGCAGCCCCAGCATTTT. This gives the protein CASSSTGGQPQHF. This chain uses TRBV7-9 with TRBJ1-5, with unresolved D. Germline loops: CDR1 SEHNR, CDR2 FQNEAQ (reference sequence). Trimming left V 4 bases short and J 7 bases short, with 11 bases between. The CDR3 is made up of 13 amino acids.

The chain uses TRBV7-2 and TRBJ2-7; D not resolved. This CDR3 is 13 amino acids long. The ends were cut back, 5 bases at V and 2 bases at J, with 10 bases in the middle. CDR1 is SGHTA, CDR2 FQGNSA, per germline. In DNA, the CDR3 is TGTGCCAGCAGCATTCGGGTCACCTACGAGCAGTACTTC. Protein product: CASSIRVTYEQYF.

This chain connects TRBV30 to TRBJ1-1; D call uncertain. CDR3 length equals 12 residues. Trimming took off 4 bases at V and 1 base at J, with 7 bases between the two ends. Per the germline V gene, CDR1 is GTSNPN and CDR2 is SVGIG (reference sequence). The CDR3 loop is CAWMEGNTEAFF. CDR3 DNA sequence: TGTGCCTGGATGGAGGGGAACACTGAAGCTTTCTTT.

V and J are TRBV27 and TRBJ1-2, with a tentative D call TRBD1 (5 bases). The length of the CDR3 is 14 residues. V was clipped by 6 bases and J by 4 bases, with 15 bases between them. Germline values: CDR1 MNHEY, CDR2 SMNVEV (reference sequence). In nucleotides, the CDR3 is TGTGCCAGCAGCCCTACGACAGAGCTCTATGGCTACACCTTC. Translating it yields CASSPTTELYGYTF.

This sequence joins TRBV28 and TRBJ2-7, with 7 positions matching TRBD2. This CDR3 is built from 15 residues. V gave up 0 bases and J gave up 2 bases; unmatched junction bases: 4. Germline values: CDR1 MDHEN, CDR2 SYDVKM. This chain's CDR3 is CASSLWGGSTYEQYF. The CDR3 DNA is TGTGCCAGCAGTTTATGGGGGGGGTCGACCTACGAGCAGTACTTC.

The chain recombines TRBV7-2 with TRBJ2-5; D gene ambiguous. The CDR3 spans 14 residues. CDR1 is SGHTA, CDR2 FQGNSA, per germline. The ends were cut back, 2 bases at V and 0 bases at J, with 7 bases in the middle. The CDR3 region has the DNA TGTGCCAGCAGCTTATCTATAAACCAAGAGACCCAGTACTTC. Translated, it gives CASSLSINQETQYF. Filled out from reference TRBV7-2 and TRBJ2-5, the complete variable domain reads GAGVSQSPSNKVTEKGKDVELRCDPISGHTALYWYRQSLGQGLEFLIYFQGNSAPDKSGLPSDRFSAERTGGSVSTLTIQRTQQEDSAVYLCASSLSINQETQYFGPGTRLLVL.